The 18 T cell receptor beta chains below all came from one sample that was sequenced in a study of CD8 T cells in ankylosing spondylitis. TCRdb itself ran the 5' RACE reads through MiXCR, one entry per CDR3 protein. In the table there are 500,000 to 550,000 distinct CDR3 sequences, about 13% of which are singletons. The antigens of these receptors remain unknown. Study-wide results and limits: It appeared that ankylosing spondylitis blood was characterized by a TCR beta motif of fewer than ten highly homologous variants.

Material for sequencing was blood, either unsorted or a sorted T cell fraction (not recorded which). The source is a male donor with ankylosing spondylitis.

This clonotype was observed a few times. The chain couples TRBV24-1 to TRBJ1-5; TRBD1 aligns across 9 bases. This CDR3 comprises 16 residues. J lost 1 base, V lost 5 bases, and 5 bases had no gene match. The germline V gene encodes CDR1 KGHDR and CDR2 SFDVKD. The CDR3 DNA is TGTGCCACCAGTGGGGCGACAGGGGGGAGCAATCAGCCCCAGCATTTT. Translated, it gives CATSGATGGSNQPQHF.

This clonotype appeared a few times. The chain has TRBV20-1 and TRBJ2-3, with 8 bases that match TRBD1. The V segment lost 4 bases and the J segment 3 bases; nucleotides outside the gene matches: 15. From germline, CDR1 is DFQATT and CDR2 SNEGSKA (reference sequence). This CDR3 region has 17 residues. The CDR3 is CSAIGTGWGRRTDTQYF. CDR3 sequence (DNA): TGCAGTGCTATCGGGACAGGATGGGGGAGGAGAACAGATACGCAGTATTTT.

In its sample, this clonotype was seen a few times. The chain has TRBV27 and TRBJ2-2; 13 bases match TRBD2. In germline, CDR1 is MNHEY, CDR2 SMNVEV (reference sequence). This CDR3 comprises 15 residues. V dropped 8 bases and J dropped 6; count of bases not matched to a gene: 6. CDR3 in amino acids: CASGTSGMAAGELFF. The CDR3 DNA follows: TGTGCCAGCGGGACTAGCGGGATGGCGGCCGGGGAGCTGTTTTTT.

This chain joins TRBV7-9 and TRBJ2-7; D ambiguous. The CDR3 is made up of 12 amino acids. With 5 bases removed from V and 6 bases from J, the gap between germline ends came to 11 bases. Germline V gene sequence: CDR1 SEHNR, CDR2 FQNEAQ (reference sequence). This chain's CDR3 is CASSPVRREQYV. DNA for the CDR3: TGTGCCAGCAGCCCCGTTAGACGCGAGCAGTACGTC.

In this sample, this clonotype turned up many times. The CDR3 here is CASSLEAGWNNEQFF. The CDR3 nucleotides are TGCGCCAGCAGCTTGGAGGCGGGGTGGAACAATGAGCAGTTCTTC. This sequence joins TRBV5-1 and TRBJ2-1; possible D gene TRBD2, 6 bases. V shed 0 bases and J shed 5 bases, with 12 bases lying between them. CDR3 length: 15 residues. Germline CDR1 SGHRS, CDR2 YFSETQ.

The chain recombines TRBV25-1 with TRBJ1-1; D ambiguous. The CDR3 runs to 13 residues. With 8 bases removed from V and 7 bases from J, the gap between germline ends came to 17 bases. Germline lookup yields CDR1 MGHDK and CDR2 SYGVNS. CDR3 sequence: CASPRNESGEAFF. The CDR3 coding sequence is TGTGCCAGCCCGAGGAACGAGTCTGGTGAAGCTTTCTTT.

The chain carries TRBV27 and TRBJ1-4; D is possibly TRBD1 (5 bases). Germline V gene sequence: CDR1 MNHEY, CDR2 SMNVEV (reference sequence). The CDR3 runs 15 residues. Trimming pared 2 bases from V and 8 bases from J, leaving 15 bases between. The CDR3 region has the DNA TGTGCCAGCAGTTTAGGGGGGACCGGGGGGGAAAAACTGTTTTTT. This translates into CASSLGGTGGEKLFF.

The chain has TRBV24-1 and TRBJ2-1, with TRBD1 matching over 8 bases. Germline V gene data show CDR1 as KGHDR and CDR2 as SFDVKD. CDR3 length: 15 amino acids. J gave up 8 bases and V 2 bases, and 7 bases lay outside the gene matches. The CDR3 here is CATSDSLDRVYEQFF. DNA of the CDR3: TGTGCCACCAGTGATTCACTGGACAGGGTCTATGAGCAGTTCTTC.

This rearrangement joins TRBV28 to TRBJ2-1; D is perhaps TRBD1 (6 bases). Per the germline V gene, CDR1 is MDHEN and CDR2 is SYDVKM. V was clipped by 8 bases and J by 8 bases, with 25 bases between them. This CDR3 spans 16 amino acids. This chain's CDR3 is CASSRGGGVSRYEQFF. CDR3 nucleotides: TGTGCCAGCTCAAGAGGGGGTGGCGTCAGCCGGTATGAGCAGTTCTTC.

The genes are TRBV20-1 and TRBJ1-4, with D hard to call. The CDR3 totals 15 residues. Germline V gives CDR1 DFQATT, CDR2 SNEGSKA (reference sequence). Trimming left V 3 bases short and J 3 bases short, with 14 bases between. CDR3 amino acids: CSARPQPGANEKLFF. Written as DNA, the CDR3 is TGCAGTGCTAGGCCCCAGCCTGGAGCTAATGAAAAACTGTTTTTT.

This clonotype was observed a handful of times. V gene TRBV11-2 combines with J gene TRBJ2-3; 11 bases map to TRBD2. The CDR3 extends over 15 amino acids. Trimming took 5 bases from V and 5 from J; bases not matched to a gene: 6. From germline, CDR1 is SGHAT and CDR2 FQNNGV. The CDR3 is CASSNLAGGQDTQYF. The CDR3 coding sequence is TGTGCCAGCAGCAATCTAGCGGGAGGACAAGATACGCAGTATTTT.

This clonotype was seen a handful of times. The chain employs TRBV5-1 and TRBJ2-7, with 9 bases fitting TRBD2. The V segment lost 2 bases and the J segment 3 bases; nucleotides outside the gene matches: 3. This CDR3 has 14 amino acids. CDR1 is SGHRS and CDR2 is YFSETQ in the germline V gene. This chain's CDR3 is CASSLSSGSYEQYF. Here the CDR3 DNA reads TGCGCCAGCAGCTTAAGTAGCGGGAGCTACGAGCAGTACTTC.

The chain employs TRBV7-2 and TRBJ2-1; D is unresolved. This CDR3 has 13 residues. The germline V and J ends were trimmed by 6 bases and 5 bases, with 11 bases remaining between them. The V gene's germline CDR1 is SGHTA and CDR2 FQGNSA. CDR3 sequence (DNA): TGTGCCAGCAGTCCTCCCAACAACAATGAGCAGTTCTTC. Residues: CASSPPNNNEQFF.

Written as DNA, the CDR3 is TGCGCCAGCAGCCCACTAGCCCACACCGGGGAGCTGTTTTTT. The encoded protein is CASSPLAHTGELFF. The V gene is TRBV5-1, the J gene TRBJ2-2; a possible D gene is TRBD2 (6 bases). CDR3 size: 14 residues. The V and J ends lost 4 bases and 3 bases respectively, with 10 bases between them. Germline V gene data show CDR1 as SGHRS and CDR2 as YFSETQ.

There are a few counts of this clonotype. The chain couples TRBV20-1 to TRBJ1-2; 8 bases map to TRBD1. The CDR3 sequence is 13 residues long. With 6 bases clipped from V and 6 bases from J, the junction kept 9 bases outside the gene matches. The germline V gene has CDR1 DFQATT and CDR2 SNEGSKA (reference sequence). The CDR3 DNA follows: TGCAGTGCGAGCGACAGGGGAGGGGATGGCTACACCTTC. Encoded protein: CSASDRGGDGYTF.

The chain employs TRBV6-1 and TRBJ2-2, with TRBD2 as a possible D gene (6 bases). Germline-derived CDR1 and CDR2 are MNHNS and SASEGT. Trimming took 10 bases from V and 1 from J, leaving 13 bases between them. CDR3 size: 14 residues. The DNA for the CDR3 is TGTGCCACCGTCGAGCGGGTGAACACCGGGGAGCTGTTTTTT. Translation: CATVERVNTGELFF.

This clonotype was observed at least ten times. The chain is built from TRBV20-1 and TRBJ2-1; D is perhaps TRBD1 (6 bases). CDR1 and CDR2 from the germline V gene are DFQATT and SNEGSKA (reference sequence). Trimming left V 6 bases short and J 1 base short, with 19 bases between. CDR3 length equals 16 residues. The CDR3 spells CSAEGGHLGSYNEQFF. The CDR3 DNA is TGCAGTGCAGAAGGGGGACATCTGGGATCCTACAATGAGCAGTTCTTC.

This clonotype showed up just a few times. V usage is TRBV11-3 and J usage is TRBJ2-3, with a tentative D call TRBD2 (5 bases). Germline values: CDR1 SGHNT, CDR2 YENEEA. This CDR3 is 13 amino acids long. Between the trimmed V and J ends, which lost 7 bases and 3 bases, there was a span of 11 bases. For the CDR3, the DNA is TGTGCCAGCAAGACCAAGCGGACAGATACGCAGTATTTT. It specifies CASKTKRTDTQYF. The complete variable domain, with remaining parts taken from reference TRBV11-3 and TRBJ2-3, reads EAGVVQSPRYKIIEKKQPVAFWCNPISGHNTLYWYLQNLGQGPELLIRYENEEAVDDSQLPKDRFSAERLKGVDSTLKIQPAELGDSAVYLCASKTKRTDTQYFGPGTRLTVL.